A single sample gave rise to the 14 T cell receptor beta chains below, sequenced in a study of T cell responses to AZD1222 COVID-19 vaccine. Profiled with immunoSEQ multiplex PCR; TCRdb holds only in-frame clones, not every one. Of fewer than 300,000 clones in the sample, roughly 93% were seen once. The sequenced sample was peripheral blood, obtained on day 0 of AZD1222 vaccination. The receptor source for this set is an adult in good health.

The chain is built from TRBV6-5 and TRBJ1-2, with D possibly matching TRBD1 (6 bases). Trimming removed 7 bases at V and 4 bases at J, with 10 bases between. Germline V gives CDR1 MNHEY, CDR2 SVGAGI. This CDR3 has 12 amino acids. CDR3 sequence reads: CASTKQGYGYTF. In DNA, the CDR3 is TGTGCCAGCACCAAACAGGGCTATGGCTACACCTTC.

The chain is built from TRBV27 and TRBJ1-5; D is perhaps TRBD1 (5 bases). The CDR3 runs 15 residues. Trimming shortened V by 6 bases and J by 4 bases, and 16 bases separated the two germline ends. Germline V CDR1 and CDR2: MNHEY, SMNVEV (reference sequence). CDR3 sequence reads: CASSSYPGANQPQHF. DNA of the CDR3: TGTGCCAGCAGCAGCTACCCTGGGGCGAATCAGCCCCAGCATTTT.

This chain links TRBV19 with TRBJ2-2, with 7 bases fitting TRBD2. The CDR3 has 13 residues. CDR1 and CDR2 from the germline V gene are LNHDA and SQIVND (reference sequence). V shed 5 bases and J 10 bases; nucleotides not matched to a gene: 7. The CDR3 sequence is CASSSLAGEELFF. In nucleotides, the CDR3 is TGTGCCAGTAGTTCCTTGGCGGGAGAGGAGCTGTTTTTT.

This clone was counted once. V and J are TRBV5-6 and TRBJ2-2; D remains ambiguous. Trimming took 1 base from V and 1 from J, leaving 8 bases between them. The CDR3 loop spans 15 amino acids. Germline CDR1 reads SGHDT; CDR2 reads YYEEEE. The CDR3 here is CASSLYGRNTGELFF. CDR3 in DNA: TGTGCCAGCAGCTTGTACGGTCGGAACACCGGGGAGCTGTTTTTT.

V is TRBV28 and J is TRBJ1-3; 7 bases align to TRBD1. This CDR3 is built from 13 residues. Germline CDR1 and CDR2: MDHEN and SYDVKM. V shed 6 bases and J 7 bases; nucleotides not matched to a gene: 6. The CDR3 spells CASSRDRANTIYF. Here the CDR3 DNA reads TGTGCCAGCAGCCGTGACAGGGCTAACACCATATATTTT.

This chain uses TRBV18 with TRBJ2-2; D possibly corresponds to TRBD1 (5 bases). This CDR3 has 13 amino acids. V lost 5 bases, J lost 7 bases, and 11 bases lay in between. The V gene's germline CDR1 is KGHSH and CDR2 LQKENI. The chain's CDR3 is CASSEQAVGELFF. The CDR3 coding sequence is TGTGCCAGCTCAGAACAGGCCGTCGGGGAGCTGTTTTTT.

This sequence joins TRBV6-2 or TRBV6-3 and TRBJ2-1; 9 positions agree with TRBD2. V shed 0 bases and J 4 bases; nucleotides not matched to a gene: 4. CDR3 length equals 16 residues. Per the germline V gene, CDR1 is MNHEY and CDR2 is SVGEGT. CDR3 sequence reads: CASSYSRAGGYNEQFF. CDR3 nucleotide sequence: TGTGCCAGCAGTTACTCGAGAGCGGGAGGTTACAATGAGCAGTTCTTC.

Concerning this clone itself: The sample holds other DNA sequences that translate to the same CDR3. This chain uses TRBV28 with TRBJ2-7; no definite D call. Trimming removed 2 bases at V and 7 bases at J, with 9 bases between. Germline lookup yields CDR1 MDHEN and CDR2 SYDVKM. This CDR3 region has 12 residues. The CDR3 loop is CASSLPGYEQYF. CDR3 bases: TGTGCCAGCAGTTTACCCGGGTATGAGCAGTACTTC.

This sequence joins TRBV7-2 and TRBJ2-5; D unclear. The CDR3 sequence is 15 residues long. V lost 5 bases and J 4 bases, leaving 17 bases between the germline ends. CDR1 SGHTA and CDR2 FQGNSA come from the germline V gene. The DNA of the CDR3 is TGTGCCAGCAGCCCCATGGGAACCCCGGGAGAGACCCAGTACTTC. This translates into CASSPMGTPGETQYF.

This rearrangement joins TRBV3-1 (or the pseudogene TRBV3-2) to TRBJ2-2; TRBD1 aligns across 8 bases. Trimming took 0 bases from V and 4 from J; bases not matched to a gene: 7. This CDR3 comprises 17 residues. Germline assignment: CDR1 LGHDT and CDR2 YNNKEL (reference sequence). CDR3 nucleotide sequence: TGTGCCAGCAGCCAAGAACGGGCCAGGGGGCTCACCGGGGAGCTGTTTTTT. The encoded protein is CASSQERARGLTGELFF.

V is TRBV5-4 and J is TRBJ1-2; the match to TRBD1 covers 9 bases. Germline-derived CDR1 and CDR2 are SGHNT and YYREEE (reference sequence). The CDR3 totals 16 residues. V was clipped by 4 bases and J by 6 bases; unmatched bases: 13. The CDR3 spells CASSEIPGQGRDGYTF. For the CDR3, the DNA is TGTGCCAGCAGCGAGATCCCGGGACAGGGAAGAGATGGCTACACCTTC. The whole variable domain, filled in from reference TRBV5-4 and TRBJ1-2, reads ETGVTQSPTHLIKTRGQQVTLRCSSQSGHNTVSWYQQALGQGPQFIFQYYREEENGRGNFPPRFSGLQFPNYSSELNVNALELDDSALYLCASSEIPGQGRDGYTFGSGTRLTVV.

V usage is TRBV6-5 and J usage is TRBJ2-3; possible D gene TRBD1, 6 bases. This CDR3 is built from 15 residues. V lost 7 bases and J lost 0, with 14 bases in between. CDR1 MNHEY and CDR2 SVGAGI come from the germline V gene. CDR3 in amino acids: CASILQGASTDTQYF. The CDR3 DNA sequence: TGTGCCAGCATCTTACAGGGAGCTAGCACAGATACGCAGTATTTT.

The rearrangement links TRBV15 to TRBJ2-7; D is perhaps TRBD1 (5 bases). V dropped 1 base and J dropped 2 bases, with 12 bases sitting between them. Germline assignment: CDR1 LNHNV and CDR2 YYDKDF (reference sequence). CDR3 size: 15 residues. CDR3 loop: CATSRGAGLTYEQYF. CDR3 DNA sequence: TGTGCCACCAGCAGAGGGGCAGGGCTCACCTACGAGCAGTACTTC.

The chain employs TRBV7-8 and TRBJ1-1; D call uncertain. V gave up 7 bases and J gave up 5 bases, with 17 bases separating them. The CDR3 has 14 residues. Germline V gives CDR1 SGHVS, CDR2 FQNEAQ. DNA for the CDR3: TGTGCCAGCAACCGCCGAGGTTCGGGGACTGAAGCTTTCTTT. Translated, it gives CASNRRGSGTEAFF.